These 29 T cell receptor beta chains share one sample of origin, sequenced in a study of shared clonotypes between healthy human individuals. Profiled with immunoSEQ multiplex PCR; TCRdb holds only in-frame clones, not every one. Seen here are approximately 1,000,000 clones, about 72% observed once, and the top ten hold approximately 0.95%. Sequencing was carried out using memory CD4+ T cells from PBMCs. Subset: CD45RA-negative fraction. All receptors come from a man younger than 35 in good health. Some clones in this sample may be carry-over from other donors' samples.

J is TRBJ2-1 and V is TRBV9; TRBD2 agrees at 7 bases. Per germline, CDR1 SGDLS and CDR2 YYNGEE. Trimming took 4 bases from V and 6 from J; bases not matched to a gene: 10. This CDR3 contains 15 residues. This chain's CDR3 is CASSLGLVEGNEQFF. For the CDR3, the DNA is TGTGCCAGCAGCCTTGGACTAGTCGAGGGCAATGAGCAGTTCTTC.

The J gene is TRBJ2-7, the V gene TRBV7-2; 7 nucleotides line up with TRBD1. Germline V gene data show CDR1 as SGHTA and CDR2 as FQGNSA. This CDR3 has 15 residues. Trimming removed 1 base from V and 5 bases from J; junction bases left unmatched: 8. The CDR3 bases are TGTGCCAGCAGCTTAGTTAAACAGGGGATTCACGAGCAGTACTTC. Translation: CASSLVKQGIHEQYF.

The chain uses TRBV28 and TRBJ1-4; TRBD1 might be the D (5 bases). The CDR3 has 13 residues. Trimming cost V 8 bases and J 7 bases, with 14 bases left between them. The germline V gene encodes CDR1 MDHEN and CDR2 SYDVKM. This CDR3 reads CASGPGHSEKLFF. The CDR3 DNA reads as TGTGCCAGCGGCCCGGGGCATAGTGAAAAACTGTTTTTT.

The chain combines TRBV28 with TRBJ2-2; D unresolved. Germline V lookup: CDR1 MDHEN, CDR2 SYDVKM. There are 13 residues in the CDR3. Trimming pared 7 bases from V and 5 bases from J, leaving 11 bases between. Here the CDR3 reads CASTQIKTGELFF. CDR3 coding DNA: TGTGCCAGCACCCAAATCAAAACCGGGGAGCTGTTTTTT.

The chain links TRBV2 to TRBJ2-7; D is unresolved. CDR3 length: 15 amino acids. The germline V gene has CDR1 SNHLY and CDR2 FYNNEI. Trimming shortened V by 6 bases and J by 2 bases, and 17 bases separated the two germline ends. Here the CDR3 DNA reads TGTGCCAGCAGCACCGGGTGGCCGGCCACCTACGAGCAGTACTTC. Translating gives CASSTGWPATYEQYF. The variable domain in full, with the rest retrieved from reference TRBV2 and TRBJ2-7, is EPEVTQTPSHQVTQMGQEVILRCVPISNHLYFYWYRQILGQKVEFLVSFYNNEISEKSEIFDDQFSVERPDGSNFTLKIRSTKLEDSAMYFCASSTGWPATYEQYFGPGTRLTVT.

The gene calls are TRBV5-6 and TRBJ2-5, with TRBD2 matching 10 bases. CDR1 SGHDT and CDR2 YYEEEE come from the germline V gene. V shed 3 bases, J shed 2 bases, and the junction held 16 bases outside the gene matches. The length of the CDR3 is 19 residues. The CDR3 coding sequence is TGTGCCAGCAGCTGGGGTATAGCGGGAGGTTTTACGGGGCAAGAGACCCAGTACTTC. It codes for CASSWGIAGGFTGQETQYF.

The chain combines TRBV5-5 with TRBJ2-2; TRBD2 aligns across 7 bases. V was clipped by 1 base and J by 6 bases; unmatched bases: 6. The germline V gene encodes CDR1 SGHKS and CDR2 YYEKEE (reference sequence). CDR3 length: 15 amino acids. In DNA form, the CDR3 reads TGTGCCAGCAGCTTGAGGAGCGGGATGGCCGGGGAGCTGTTTTTT. Protein: CASSLRSGMAGELFF.

The V gene is TRBV7-2, the J gene TRBJ2-1; 11 nucleotides agree with TRBD2. V shed 3 bases and J 6 bases; nucleotides not matched to a gene: 4. CDR1 and CDR2 (germline): SGHTA, FQGNSA. This CDR3 has 15 amino acids. As DNA, the CDR3 is TGTGCCAGCAGCTTCACCGGGACTAGCGGCAATGAGCAGTTCTTC. Translated, it gives CASSFTGTSGNEQFF.

This clone was counted between two and nine times. The DNA of the CDR3 is TGTGCCAGCAGCTTAGCGACGGAGCTATCCCGGACCCAGTACTTC. This translates into CASSLATELSRTQYF. The chain carries TRBV7-9 and TRBJ2-5; D unresolved. The CDR3 length is 15 residues. In germline, CDR1 is SEHNR, CDR2 FQNEAQ (reference sequence). V lost 0 bases to trimming and J lost 7 bases, with 15 bases between them.

The chain recombines TRBV27 with TRBJ2-1; TRBD2 is a possible D gene (6 bases). CDR3 length: 14 amino acids. Germline V gene data show CDR1 as MNHEY and CDR2 as SMNVEV (reference sequence). The V gene lost 5 bases and the J gene lost 5 bases, with 13 bases spanning the gap. The CDR3 DNA reads as TGTGCCAGCAGTCCTAGCGATCGGAACAATGAGCAGTTCTTC. It codes for CASSPSDRNNEQFF.

This rearrangement joins TRBV28 to TRBJ1-6; TRBD1 agrees at 9 bases. The CDR3 runs 12 residues. CDR1 MDHEN and CDR2 SYDVKM come from the germline V gene. Germline trimming cut 10 bases from V and 14 bases from J; bases unmatched to any gene: 9. CDR3 sequence (DNA): TGTGCCATCCGGGACAGGGCCTTCTCCCTCCACTTT. This encodes CAIRDRAFSLHF.

V gene TRBV15 combines with J gene TRBJ2-5, with D tentatively TRBD1 (5 bases). The length of the CDR3 is 14 residues. The germline V gene has CDR1 LNHNV and CDR2 YYDKDF (reference sequence). V lost 2 bases and J 0 bases, leaving 7 bases between the germline ends. Here the CDR3 DNA reads TGTGCCACCAGCAGAAGACAGTACCAAGAGACCCAGTACTTC. Residues: CATSRRQYQETQYF.

Notes on this clone: Other DNA sequences in the sample encode the same CDR3. The CDR3 nucleotides are TGCGCCAGCAGCTTTCTAGCGGGATCTTACAATGAGCAGTTCTTC. The encoded protein is CASSFLAGSYNEQFF. V and J are TRBV5-1 and TRBJ2-1, with TRBD2 identical over 9 bases. V shed 2 bases, J shed 4 bases, and the junction held 4 bases outside the gene matches. This CDR3 has 15 amino acids. Looked up from germline, CDR1 is SGHRS and CDR2 is YFSETQ.

The table lists this clone with a few counts. The J gene is TRBJ2-1, the V gene TRBV6-4; D possibly matches TRBD1 or TRBD2 (6 bases each). V lost 0 bases to trimming and J lost 9 bases, with 21 bases between them. The germline gives CDR1 MRHNA, CDR2 SNTAGT. The CDR3 sequence is 17 residues long. CDR3 coding DNA: TGTGCCAGCAGTGACTCGGGGGGCCCGGGACTGGTTCGTGAGCAGTTCTTC. It specifies CASSDSGGPGLVREQFF.

This chain joins TRBV6-6 and TRBJ2-2, with 9 positions matching TRBD1. With V trimmed by 6 bases and J by 7 bases, 12 bases remained unmatched. In germline, CDR1 is MNHNY, CDR2 SVGAGI (reference sequence). The CDR3 is 16 residues long. CDR3 in amino acids: CASRYPWTGENGELFF. The CDR3 DNA reads TGTGCCAGCAGGTACCCCTGGACAGGGGAGAACGGGGAGCTGTTTTTT.

This clone has ten or more counts. The V gene is TRBV29-1, the J gene TRBJ2-3; D remains ambiguous. Germline loops: CDR1 SQVTM, CDR2 ANQGSEA. This CDR3 has 10 amino acids. The V end was cut by 0 bases, the J end by 5 bases, with 0 bases between. The CDR3 DNA reads TGCAGCGTTGAAGAAGATACGCAGTATTTT. It translates to CSVEEDTQYF.

The chain has TRBV28 and TRBJ2-7, with TRBD2 matching 8 bases. V gave up 6 bases and J gave up 7 bases; unmatched junction bases: 17. There are 16 residues in the CDR3. Germline V gene sequence: CDR1 MDHEN, CDR2 SYDVKM. This CDR3 reads CASSQEAREVLMEQYF. CDR3 coding DNA: TGTGCCAGCAGCCAAGAGGCGCGGGAGGTCCTCATGGAGCAGTACTTC.

The chain employs TRBV27 and TRBJ1-5, with D tentatively TRBD1 (5 bases). Germline values: CDR1 MNHEY, CDR2 SMNVEV (reference sequence). The CDR3 has 16 amino acids. Trimming took 6 bases from V and 0 from J, leaving 15 bases between them. The CDR3 DNA reads TGTGCCAGCAGCCAAGACAGCCAGCATAGCAATCAGCCCCAGCATTTT. Its protein product is CASSQDSQHSNQPQHF.

This clone was recorded a few times. The chain has TRBV19 and TRBJ2-5; 9 bases line up with TRBD2. The CDR3 contains 14 residues. CDR1 and CDR2 (germline): LNHDA, SQIVND (reference sequence). Germline trimming cut 5 bases from V and 7 bases from J; bases unmatched to any gene: 8. CDR3 DNA: TGTGCCAGTAGTTTAGCGGGAGATCTGGGGACCCAGTACTTC. Its protein is CASSLAGDLGTQYF.

This sequence joins TRBV4-3 and TRBJ1-4; unclear D gene. CDR3 length: 15 amino acids. The ends were cut back, 1 base at V and 5 bases at J, with 11 bases in the middle. Germline CDR1 is LGHNA and CDR2 is YSLEER. In DNA, the CDR3 is TGCGCCAGCAGCCAAGGGGGATTTCAGAATGAAAAACTGTTTTTT. Its translation is CASSQGGFQNEKLFF.

V usage is TRBV5-1 and J usage is TRBJ1-5; a weak D match, TRBD1 (6 bases). Per the germline V gene, CDR1 is SGHRS and CDR2 is YFSETQ. The CDR3 extends over 15 amino acids. V lost 4 bases and J lost 6, with 17 bases in between. The CDR3, as DNA: TGCGCCAGCAGCAGCGGACCGGAGGGGGGTCAGCCCCAGCATTTT. Protein sequence: CASSSGPEGGQPQHF.

The chain combines TRBV5-6 with TRBJ1-1; D gene ambiguous. V was pared by 0 bases and J by 2 bases, with 8 bases between. The CDR3 is made up of 14 amino acids. Germline CDR1 and CDR2: SGHDT and YYEEEE. CDR3 in DNA: TGTGCCAGCAGCTTGGTTTTGGTTAACACTGAAGCTTTCTTT. Residues: CASSLVLVNTEAFF. The complete variable domain, with remaining parts taken from reference TRBV5-6 and TRBJ1-1, reads DAGVTQSPTHLIKTRGQQVTLRCSPKSGHDTVSWYQQALGQGPQFIFQYYEEEERQRGNFPDRFSGHQFPNYSSELNVNALLLGDSALYLCASSLVLVNTEAFFGQGTRLTVV.

V and J are TRBV6-6 and TRBJ2-5; no clear D. CDR1 is MNHNY and CDR2 is SVGAGI in the germline V gene (reference sequence). The CDR3 runs 13 residues. The V end lost 8 bases, the J end lost 5 bases, and 15 bases lay between the germline ends. The CDR3 here is CASGTGYEETQYF. The CDR3 DNA follows: TGTGCCAGCGGAACCGGGTATGAGGAGACCCAGTACTTC.

This clone has more than one count but fewer than ten. The chain joins TRBV28 to TRBJ1-1, with 7 bases identical to TRBD1. Germline-derived CDR1 and CDR2 are MDHEN and SYDVKM. CDR3 length equals 15 residues. The V gene end was trimmed by 5 bases and the J gene end by 5 bases; junction bases not matched to a gene: 11. In nucleotides, the CDR3 is TGTGCCAGCAGTACCCTACAGGGGCCCCTAACTGAAGCTTTCTTT. Translating it yields CASSTLQGPLTEAFF.

A note on this clone: A read error likely explains this, since a far larger clone differs by one base. The rearrangement uses TRBV30 and TRBJ2-1; D is unresolved. Per the germline V gene, CDR1 is GTSNPN and CDR2 is SVGIG (reference sequence). The V end was cut by 8 bases, the J end by 7 bases, with 12 bases between. There are 11 residues in the CDR3. The CDR3, as DNA: TGTGCCGAGACCCTTTGGAATGAGCAGTTCTTC. Protein sequence: CAETLWNEQFF.

Regarding this clone: This sample also contains other DNA sequences that code for the same CDR3. This rearrangement joins TRBV28 to TRBJ2-7, with TRBD1 matching 9 bases. The CDR3 consists of 13 residues. The J segment lost 3 bases and the V segment lost 3 bases, leaving 0 bases of the junction unmatched. Germline CDR1 MDHEN, CDR2 SYDVKM. CDR3 sequence (DNA): TGTGCCAGCAGTTTGGGACAGGGCTACGAGCAGTACTTC. This translates into CASSLGQGYEQYF.

This chain connects TRBV6-1 to TRBJ1-5; D unresolved. The V end lost 8 bases, the J end lost 0 bases, and 14 bases lay between the germline ends. There are 15 residues in the CDR3. Germline CDR1 is MNHNS and CDR2 is SASEGT. CDR3 sequence (DNA): TGTGCCAGCCGACTAGGGCCTCTTAGCAATCAGCCCCAGCATTTT. Residues: CASRLGPLSNQPQHF.

The J gene is TRBJ2-1, the V gene TRBV30; no definite D call. Looked up from germline, CDR1 is GTSNPN and CDR2 is SVGIG (reference sequence). V lost 7 bases to trimming and J lost 0 bases, with 13 bases between them. This CDR3 spans 14 amino acids. The CDR3 bases are TGTGCCTCTTCGTTCGGCCTCTCCTACAATGAGCAGTTCTTC. Residues: CASSFGLSYNEQFF.

This rearrangement joins TRBV6-6 to TRBJ1-2; TRBD1 might be the D (5 bases). Germline CDR1 is MNHNY and CDR2 is SVGAGI (reference sequence). Trimming left V 2 bases short and J 7 bases short, with 8 bases between. This CDR3 spans 12 amino acids. The chain's CDR3 is CASSYETVGYTF. DNA for the CDR3: TGTGCCAGCAGTTACGAGACAGTTGGCTACACCTTC.